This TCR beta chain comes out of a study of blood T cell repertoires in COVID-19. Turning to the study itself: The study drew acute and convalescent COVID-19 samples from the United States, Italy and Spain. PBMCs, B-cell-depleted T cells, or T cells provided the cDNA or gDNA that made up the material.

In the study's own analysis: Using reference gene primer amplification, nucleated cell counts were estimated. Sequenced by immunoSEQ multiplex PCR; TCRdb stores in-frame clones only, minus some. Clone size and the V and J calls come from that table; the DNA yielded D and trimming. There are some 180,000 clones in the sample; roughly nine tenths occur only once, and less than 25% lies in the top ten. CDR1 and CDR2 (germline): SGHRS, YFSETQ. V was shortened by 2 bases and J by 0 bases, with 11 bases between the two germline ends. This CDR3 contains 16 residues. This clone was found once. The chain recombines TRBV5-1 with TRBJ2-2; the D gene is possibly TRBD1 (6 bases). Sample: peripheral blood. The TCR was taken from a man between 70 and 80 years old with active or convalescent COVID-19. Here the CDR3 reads CASSFGQRTNTGELFF. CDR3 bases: TGCGCCAGCAGCTTTGGACAGAGAACGAACACCGGGGAGCTGTTTTTT.